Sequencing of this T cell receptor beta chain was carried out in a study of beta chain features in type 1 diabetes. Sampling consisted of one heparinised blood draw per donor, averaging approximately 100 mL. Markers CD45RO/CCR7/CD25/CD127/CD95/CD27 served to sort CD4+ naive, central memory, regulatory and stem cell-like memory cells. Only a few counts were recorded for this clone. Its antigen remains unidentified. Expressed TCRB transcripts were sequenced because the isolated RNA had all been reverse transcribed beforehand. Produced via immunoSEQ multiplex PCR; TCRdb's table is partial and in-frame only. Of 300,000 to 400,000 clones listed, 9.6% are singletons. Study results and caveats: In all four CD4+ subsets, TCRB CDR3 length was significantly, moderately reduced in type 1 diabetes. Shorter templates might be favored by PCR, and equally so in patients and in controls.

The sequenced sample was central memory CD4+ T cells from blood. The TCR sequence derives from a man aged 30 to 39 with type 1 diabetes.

CDR3 protein: CASSFDRGTSGGPPYEQYF. In DNA form, the CDR3 reads TGTGCCAGCTCTTTTGATAGGGGGACTAGCGGAGGCCCTCCCTACGAGCAGTACTTC. This rearrangement joins TRBV9 to TRBJ2-7, with 11 bases fitting TRBD2. The germline V gene encodes CDR1 SGDLS and CDR2 YYNGEE. CDR3 size: 19 residues. The junction had 20 bases not matched to a gene; V was cut back by 7 bases and J by 2 bases.